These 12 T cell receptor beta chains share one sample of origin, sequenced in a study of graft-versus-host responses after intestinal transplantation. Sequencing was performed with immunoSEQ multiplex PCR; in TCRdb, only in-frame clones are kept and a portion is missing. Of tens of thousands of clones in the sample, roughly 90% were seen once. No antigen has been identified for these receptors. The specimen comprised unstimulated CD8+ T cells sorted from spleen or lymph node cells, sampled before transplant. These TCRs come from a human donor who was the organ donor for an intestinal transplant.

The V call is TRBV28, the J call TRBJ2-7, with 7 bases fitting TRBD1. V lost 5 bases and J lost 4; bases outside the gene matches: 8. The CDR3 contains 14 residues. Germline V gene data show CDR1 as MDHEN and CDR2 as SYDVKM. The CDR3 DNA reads TGTGCCAGCAGTCCCCAGGGGGTATATTACGAGCAGTACTTC. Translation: CASSPQGVYYEQYF.

The CDR3 DNA is TGCGCCAGCAGCTTGCGGGGGAGTACCCACGAGCAGTACTTC. The encoded protein is CASSLRGSTHEQYF. V usage is TRBV5-1 and J usage is TRBJ2-7; the D gene is possibly TRBD2 (6 bases). Trimming cost V 1 base and J 5 bases, with 13 bases left between them. CDR1 and CDR2 from the germline V gene are SGHRS and YFSETQ. This CDR3 is 14 amino acids long.

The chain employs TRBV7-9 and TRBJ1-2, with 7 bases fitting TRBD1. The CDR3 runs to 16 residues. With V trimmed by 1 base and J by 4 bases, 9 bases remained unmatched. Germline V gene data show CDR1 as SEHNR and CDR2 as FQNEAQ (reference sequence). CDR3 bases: TGTGCCAGCAGCTTAGGGGAGACAGGGTTAACCTATGGCTACACCTTC. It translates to CASSLGETGLTYGYTF.

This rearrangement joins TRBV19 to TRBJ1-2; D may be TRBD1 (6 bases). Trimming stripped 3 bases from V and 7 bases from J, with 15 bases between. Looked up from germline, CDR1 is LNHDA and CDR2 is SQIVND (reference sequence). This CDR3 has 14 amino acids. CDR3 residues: CASSMGAALGGYTF. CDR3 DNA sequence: TGTGCCAGTAGTATGGGGGCAGCGCTCGGTGGCTACACCTTC.

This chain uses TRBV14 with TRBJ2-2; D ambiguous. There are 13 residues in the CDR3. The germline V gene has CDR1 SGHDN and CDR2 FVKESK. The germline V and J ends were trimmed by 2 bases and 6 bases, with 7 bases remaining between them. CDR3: CASSQQLAGELFF. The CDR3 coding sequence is TGTGCCAGCAGCCAACAGTTGGCCGGGGAGCTGTTTTTT.

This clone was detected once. The CDR3 sequence is CASSQVHVLPSGYQETQYF. The DNA for the CDR3 is TGTGCCAGCAGCCAAGTGCATGTCCTCCCTAGCGGATACCAAGAGACCCAGTACTTC. V gene TRBV4-2 combines with J gene TRBJ2-5; TRBD2 matches 7 bases. V was clipped by 1 base and J by 0 bases; unmatched bases: 14. The germline V gene has CDR1 LGHNA and CDR2 YNFKEQ. The CDR3 has 19 residues.

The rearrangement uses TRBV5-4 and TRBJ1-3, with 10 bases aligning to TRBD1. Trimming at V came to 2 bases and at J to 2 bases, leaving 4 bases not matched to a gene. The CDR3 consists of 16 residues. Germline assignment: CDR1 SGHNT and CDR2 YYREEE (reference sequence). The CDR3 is CASSFTGTGAGNTIYF. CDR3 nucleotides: TGTGCCAGCAGCTTCACCGGGACAGGGGCTGGAAACACCATATATTTT.

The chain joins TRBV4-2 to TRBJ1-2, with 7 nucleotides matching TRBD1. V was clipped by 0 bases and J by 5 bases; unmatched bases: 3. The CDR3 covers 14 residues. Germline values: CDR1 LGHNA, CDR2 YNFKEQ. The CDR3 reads CASSQEEQGYGYTF. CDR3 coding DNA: TGTGCCAGCAGCCAAGAGGAACAGGGGTATGGCTACACCTTC.

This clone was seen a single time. The CDR3 nucleotides read TGTGCCAGCTCACCCCCCGCCCTTTGGGGGACAGGGGTATTGGCGCAGTACTTC. It yields the protein CASSPPALWGTGVLAQYF. This chain links TRBV18 with TRBJ2-7; 10 nucleotides line up with TRBD1. CDR1 and CDR2 (germline): KGHSH, LQKENI. V dropped 3 bases and J dropped 9; count of bases not matched to a gene: 20. The CDR3 extends over 18 amino acids. Combining the CDR3 with reference TRBV18 and TRBJ2-7 gives the whole variable domain NAGVMQNPRHLVRRRGQEARLRCSPMKGHSHVYWYRQLPEEGLKFMVYLQKENIIDESGMPKERFSAEFPKEGPSILRIQQVVRGDSAAYFCASSPPALWGTGVLAQYFGPGTRLTVT.

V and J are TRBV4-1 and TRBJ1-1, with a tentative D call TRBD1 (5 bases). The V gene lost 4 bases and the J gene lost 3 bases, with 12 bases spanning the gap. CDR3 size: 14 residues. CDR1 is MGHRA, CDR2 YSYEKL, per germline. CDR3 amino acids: CASSRIGHYTEAFF. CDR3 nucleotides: TGCGCCAGCAGCCGAATCGGACACTACACTGAAGCTTTCTTT.

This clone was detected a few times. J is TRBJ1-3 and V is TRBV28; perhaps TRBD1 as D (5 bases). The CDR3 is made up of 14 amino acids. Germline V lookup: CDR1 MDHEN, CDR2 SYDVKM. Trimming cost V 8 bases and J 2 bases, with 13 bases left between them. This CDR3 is CASCQGGTGNTIYF. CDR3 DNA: TGTGCCAGCTGCCAGGGTGGTACTGGAAACACCATATATTTT.

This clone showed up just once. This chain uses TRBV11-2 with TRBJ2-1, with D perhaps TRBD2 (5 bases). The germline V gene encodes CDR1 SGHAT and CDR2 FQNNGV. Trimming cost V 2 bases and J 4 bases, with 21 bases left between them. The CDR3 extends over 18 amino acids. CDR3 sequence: CASSLQPAGRVLYNEQFF. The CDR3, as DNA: TGTGCCAGCAGCTTACAGCCCGCTGGGCGGGTACTATACAATGAGCAGTTCTTC. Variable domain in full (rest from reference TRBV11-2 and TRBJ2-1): EAGVAQSPRYKIIEKRQSVAFWCNPISGHATLYWYQQILGQGPKLLIQFQNNGVVDDSQLPKDRFSAERLKGVDSTLKIQPAKLEDSAVYLCASSLQPAGRVLYNEQFFGPGTRLTVL.